Given below is one TCR beta chain in context. The antigen remains undetermined. 13 Jbeta primers and 60 Vbeta primers were used for the PCR. TCRdb's table, derived via immunoSEQ multiplex PCR, lists solely in-frame clones and lacks some. The data hold about 280,000 clones, with around nine tenths observed a single time. This specimen comes from a study of cytomegalovirus exposure and HLA in healthy donors. Study-wide findings and caveats: Donors belonging to an Asian-associated ancestry cluster reportedly showed fewer N-insertions in productive TCRs than the roughly 670-donor mean, according to what a later analysis found. CMV serostatus alone was available as immune exposure information. Some V segments, TRBV6-2 and TRBV6-3 among them, were indistinguishable and were therefore excluded.

Healthy bone marrow donors made up the donor group. There are 15 residues in the CDR3. With 5 bases clipped from V and 0 bases from J, the junction kept 3 bases outside the gene matches. Germline CDR1 reads MGHRA; CDR2 reads YSYEKL. This chain uses TRBV4-1 with TRBJ2-1; TRBD2 aligns across 8 bases. This sequence originates from a woman aged 18-29 years in good health and CMV-seronegative. The source material was PBMCs. The CDR3 region has the DNA TGCGCCAGCAGCGCCGGGACTAGCTCCTACAATGAGCAGTTCTTC. Amino acid sequence: CASSAGTSSYNEQFF.